These 26 T cell receptor beta chains originate from one sample sequenced in a study of CD8 T cells in Susac syndrome. When the RNA was reverse transcribed, random hexamers were used with an input of about 0.45 to 1 ug. Each CDR3 protein is one row after TCRdb ran MiXCR on the immunoSEQ multiplex PCR reads. This sample yields 120,000 or so distinct CDR3 sequences, of which around 92% are seen a single time; 0.085% to 0.095% belongs to the top ten. Sequencing was carried out using CD4+ T cells from PBMCs. These TCRs come from a human donor with multiple sclerosis.

CDR3 loop: CASSVAGDAYTEAFF. CDR3 DNA sequence: TGTGCCAGCAGCGTAGCGGGGGACGCCTACACTGAAGCTTTCTTT. V and J are TRBV9 and TRBJ1-1; TRBD1 might be the D (5 bases). The CDR3 runs to 15 residues. CDR1 and CDR2 from the germline V gene are SGDLS and YYNGEE. Trimming shortened V by 0 bases and J by 3 bases, and 12 bases separated the two germline ends. Together with reference TRBV9 and TRBJ1-1, the CDR3 gives the full variable domain: DSGVTQTPKHLITATGQRVTLRCSPRSGDLSVYWYQQSLDQGLQFLIQYYNGEERAKGNILERFSAQQFPDLHSELNLSSLELGDSALYFCASSVAGDAYTEAFFGQGTRLTVV.

The chain combines TRBV6-4 with TRBJ1-1, with D possibly being TRBD1 (6 bases). V dropped 5 bases and J dropped 4 bases, with 11 bases sitting between them. The germline V gene has CDR1 MRHNA and CDR2 SNTAGT. The CDR3 consists of 13 residues. Here the CDR3 DNA reads TGTGCCAGCAGTTACAGGGAGGGCACTGAAGCTTTCTTT. Translating it yields CASSYREGTEAFF.

The chain uses TRBV30 and TRBJ1-5; D is undetermined. Germline V lookup: CDR1 GTSNPN, CDR2 SVGIG (reference sequence). The V end was cut by 0 bases, the J end by 2 bases, with 14 bases between. The CDR3 contains 16 residues. The CDR3, as DNA: TGTGCCTGGAGTGTAGCTTATCGAGAGGGCAATCAGCCCCAGCATTTT. Translation: CAWSVAYREGNQPQHF.

The chain employs TRBV30 and TRBJ1-1; tentatively, D is TRBD1 (5 bases). Trimming took off 0 bases at V and 7 bases at J, with 9 bases between the two ends. The CDR3 is 12 residues long. CDR1 and CDR2 (germline): GTSNPN, SVGIG (reference sequence). The CDR3 nucleotides read TGTGCCTGGAGTGTGACAGTTTATGAAGCTTTCTTT. Encoded protein: CAWSVTVYEAFF.

The chain has TRBV18 and TRBJ1-2; D gene ambiguous. Germline V gene lookup returns CDR1 KGHSH and CDR2 LQKENI. V was clipped by 2 bases and J by 6 bases, with 7 bases between them. The CDR3 is 12 residues long. The CDR3 region has the DNA TGTGCCAGCTCACCAACCCGCGATGGCTACACCTTC. Its translation: CASSPTRDGYTF. Drawing the rest from reference TRBV18 and TRBJ1-2, the complete variable domain is NAGVMQNPRHLVRRRGQEARLRCSPMKGHSHVYWYRQLPEEGLKFMVYLQKENIIDESGMPKERFSAEFPKEGPSILRIQQVVRGDSAAYFCASSPTRDGYTFGSGTRLTVV.

This sequence joins TRBV3-1 and TRBJ1-2; D not certain. The CDR3 covers 11 residues. The germline CDR1 and CDR2 sequences are LGHDT and YNNKEL (reference sequence). V was clipped by 1 base and J by 8 bases, with 5 bases between them. The CDR3 sequence is CASSQVEGYTF. DNA for the CDR3: TGTGCCAGCAGCCAAGTGGAAGGCTACACCTTC.

The rearrangement links TRBV9 to TRBJ2-7; no reliable D call. The CDR3 length is 13 residues. V dropped 0 bases and J dropped 6 bases, with 10 bases sitting between them. The germline V gene encodes CDR1 SGDLS and CDR2 YYNGEE. CDR3 loop: CASSVESGAEQYF. In nucleotides, the CDR3 is TGTGCCAGCAGCGTAGAGTCGGGCGCCGAGCAGTACTTC.

The rearrangement joins TRBV5-1 to TRBJ2-3; D is perhaps TRBD1 (5 bases). Germline V gene lookup returns CDR1 SGHRS and CDR2 YFSETQ. The CDR3 covers 16 residues. Trimming took 0 bases from V and 2 from J, leaving 13 bases between them. This CDR3 reads CASSLDGRAYTDTQYF. CDR3 bases: TGCGCCAGCAGCTTGGATGGCAGGGCCTACACAGATACGCAGTATTTT.

V usage is TRBV10-3 and J usage is TRBJ2-3; possible D gene TRBD1, 5 bases. Per the germline V gene, CDR1 is ENHRY and CDR2 is SYGVKD. V was pared by 3 bases and J by 7 bases, with 8 bases between. CDR3 length equals 12 residues. The CDR3 reads CAISDRENTQYF. CDR3 DNA: TGTGCCATCAGTGACAGGGAAAATACGCAGTATTTT.

The CDR3: CASSRGRSGANVLTF. The CDR3 nucleotides are TGTGCCAGTAGTAGAGGGCGCTCTGGGGCCAACGTCCTGACTTTC. The rearrangement links TRBV19 to TRBJ2-6, with D possibly matching TRBD2 (5 bases). Trimming removed 4 bases from V and 0 bases from J, with 7 bases in between. CDR1 is LNHDA and CDR2 is SQIVND in the germline V gene (reference sequence). This CDR3 is 15 amino acids long.

The chain joins TRBV6-1 to TRBJ2-3; 8 nucleotides match TRBD1. Germline V lookup: CDR1 MNHNS, CDR2 SASEGT. After removal of 3 bases from V and 6 bases from J, the junction contained 2 bases not matched to a gene. The CDR3 contains 13 residues. The CDR3 loop reads CASSETGVDTQYF. CDR3 DNA sequence: TGTGCCAGCAGTGAGACAGGGGTGGATACGCAGTATTTT.

This chain links TRBV20-1 with TRBJ1-5; 8 bases agree with TRBD1. Per the germline V gene, CDR1 is DFQATT and CDR2 is SNEGSKA (reference sequence). J gave up 4 bases and V 3 bases, and 8 bases lay outside the gene matches. The CDR3 extends over 15 amino acids. The CDR3, as DNA: TGCAGTGCTAGGAGGGCAGGGGGCGGGAATCAGCCCCAGCATTTT. Its translation is CSARRAGGGNQPQHF.

This chain joins TRBV29-1 and TRBJ2-3; no reliable D call. Germline CDR1 is SQVTM and CDR2 is ANQGSEA. The CDR3 sequence is 14 residues long. Deletions cut 6 bases from V and 0 bases from J, with 13 bases between. CDR3: CSVDGSPSTDTQYF. The CDR3, as DNA: TGCAGCGTCGATGGGTCCCCTAGCACAGATACGCAGTATTTT.

This chain links TRBV5-1 with TRBJ2-5; no definite D call. The germline V and J ends were trimmed by 2 bases and 2 bases, with 10 bases remaining between them. Germline V CDR1 and CDR2: SGHRS, YFSETQ. The CDR3 spans 14 residues. CDR3 region: CASSFADGQETQYF. The CDR3, as DNA: TGCGCCAGCAGCTTCGCAGACGGACAAGAGACCCAGTACTTC. The complete variable domain, with remaining parts taken from reference TRBV5-1 and TRBJ2-5, reads KAGVTQTPRYLIKTRGQQVTLSCSPISGHRSVSWYQQTPGQGLQFLFEYFSETQRNKGNFPGRFSGRQFSNSRSEMNVSTLELGDSALYLCASSFADGQETQYFGPGTRLLVL.

The V and J genes are TRBV3-1 and TRBJ1-1; TRBD1 aligns across 7 bases. The CDR3 contains 14 residues. V shed 4 bases, J shed 2 bases, and the junction held 4 bases outside the gene matches. Germline V gene data show CDR1 as LGHDT and CDR2 as YNNKEL (reference sequence). CDR3 coding DNA: TGTGCCAGCAGCCCACGGGACAGCAACACTGAAGCTTTCTTT. Its protein is CASSPRDSNTEAFF.

The V call is TRBV20-1, the J call TRBJ1-5; 8 nucleotides align to TRBD1. The germline CDR1 and CDR2 sequences are DFQATT and SNEGSKA (reference sequence). The CDR3 has 12 amino acids. V trimming: 6 bases; J trimming: 5 bases; junction bases outside the gene matches: 3. CDR3 nucleotide sequence: TGCAGTGCACAGGGGGTAGATCAGCCCCAGCATTTT. Residues: CSAQGVDQPQHF.

The J gene is TRBJ1-2, the V gene TRBV3-1; the D is unclear. V lost 1 base to trimming and J lost 2 bases, with 8 bases between them. The length of the CDR3 is 14 residues. CDR1 is LGHDT and CDR2 is YNNKEL in the germline V gene (reference sequence). CDR3 region: CASSQGSGNYGYTF. Here the CDR3 DNA reads TGTGCCAGCAGCCAAGGGTCGGGGAACTATGGCTACACCTTC.

J is TRBJ1-3 and V is TRBV6-5, with D tentatively TRBD1 (6 bases). Germline V gene sequence: CDR1 MNHEY, CDR2 SVGAGI. The CDR3 length is 15 residues. Trimming stripped 7 bases from V and 0 bases from J, with 13 bases between. The CDR3 loop reads CASTIDRSSGNTIYF. The CDR3 DNA is TGTGCCAGCACTATTGACAGGAGCTCTGGAAACACCATATATTTT.

The chain is built from TRBV20-1 and TRBJ2-7; 7 nucleotides match TRBD1. The trim removed 0 bases at V and 4 bases at J, leaving 6 bases unmatched. The V gene's germline CDR1 is DFQATT and CDR2 SNEGSKA (reference sequence). The CDR3 consists of 14 residues. The CDR3 loop is CSARDSDRDYEQYF. The CDR3, as DNA: TGCAGTGCTAGAGATTCCGACAGGGATTACGAGCAGTACTTC.

CDR3 coding DNA: TGCAGTGCATTAACCGGGACGGGGCCCCAGCATTTT. As protein: CSALTGTGPQHF. This chain connects TRBV20-1 to TRBJ1-5; TRBD1 is a possible D gene (5 bases). The CDR3 is 12 amino acids. Looked up from germline, CDR1 is DFQATT and CDR2 is SNEGSKA (reference sequence). V dropped 6 bases and J dropped 9 bases, with 15 bases sitting between them.

The chain carries TRBV20-1 and TRBJ2-5; TRBD2 agrees at 7 bases. The J segment lost 5 bases and the V segment lost 5 bases, leaving 8 bases of the junction unmatched. The CDR3 has 13 amino acids. In germline, CDR1 is DFQATT, CDR2 SNEGSKA (reference sequence). CDR3 amino acids: CSARGAGWETQYF. CDR3 bases: TGCAGTGCTCGAGGAGCGGGGTGGGAGACCCAGTACTTC.

The chain uses TRBV11-3 and TRBJ1-1; no definite D call. V lost 2 bases, J lost 8 bases, and 6 bases lay in between. The germline CDR1 and CDR2 sequences are SGHNT and YENEEA. There are 11 residues in the CDR3. The CDR3 coding sequence is TGTGCCAGCAGCTTATACGAAGAAGCTTTCTTT. The encoded protein is CASSLYEEAFF.

The CDR3 DNA is TGCAGCGATTCGAAAGGGGACGGAGGCTATGGCTACACCTTC. Its protein is CSDSKGDGGYGYTF. V is TRBV29-1 and J is TRBJ1-2; TRBD1 is a possible D gene (5 bases). The germline V gene has CDR1 SQVTM and CDR2 ANQGSEA. This CDR3 is built from 14 residues. V was shortened by 7 bases and J by 4 bases, with 19 bases between the two germline ends. Filled out from reference TRBV29-1 and TRBJ1-2, the complete variable domain reads SAVISQKPSRDICQRGTSLTIQCQVDSQVTMMFWYRQQPGQSLTLIATANQGSEATYESGFVIDKFPISRPNLTFSTLTVSNMSPEDSSIYLCSDSKGDGGYGYTFGSGTRLTVV.

This chain joins TRBV20-1 and TRBJ1-5; D gene uncertain. The CDR3 consists of 13 residues. Trimming took off 1 base at V and 8 bases at J, with 12 bases between the two ends. Germline V lookup: CDR1 DFQATT, CDR2 SNEGSKA (reference sequence). The CDR3 spells CSARALAGKPQHF. The CDR3 coding sequence is TGCAGTGCTAGAGCCCTAGCGGGCAAGCCCCAGCATTTT.

V and J are TRBV5-1 and TRBJ2-7, with D unresolved. Germline V lookup: CDR1 SGHRS, CDR2 YFSETQ. Trimming left V 4 bases short and J 0 bases short, with 17 bases between. The CDR3 totals 16 residues. This CDR3 is CASSRSPAESSYEQYF. The CDR3 bases are TGCGCCAGCAGCCGATCACCGGCGGAGAGCTCCTACGAGCAGTACTTC.

This clonotype appeared a few times. This sequence joins TRBV11-2 and TRBJ2-4, with 7 bases fitting TRBD2. The CDR3 consists of 17 residues. After removal of 5 bases from V and 10 bases from J, the junction contained 20 bases not matched to a gene. Germline loops: CDR1 SGHAT, CDR2 FQNNGV. The CDR3 protein is CASSPIKGSGPRVIQYF. The CDR3 DNA reads TGTGCCAGCAGCCCCATTAAAGGTAGCGGGCCTCGAGTGATTCAGTACTTC. Variable domain in full (rest from reference TRBV11-2 and TRBJ2-4): EAGVAQSPRYKIIEKRQSVAFWCNPISGHATLYWYQQILGQGPKLLIQFQNNGVVDDSQLPKDRFSAERLKGVDSTLKIQPAKLEDSAVYLCASSPIKGSGPRVIQYFGAGTRLSVL.